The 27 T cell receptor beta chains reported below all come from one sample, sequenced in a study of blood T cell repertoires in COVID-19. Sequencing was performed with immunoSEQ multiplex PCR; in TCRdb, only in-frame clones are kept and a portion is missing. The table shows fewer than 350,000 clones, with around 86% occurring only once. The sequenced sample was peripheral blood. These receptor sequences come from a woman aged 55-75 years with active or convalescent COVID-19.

CDR3 in amino acids: CASSLGTVSSYEQYF. The CDR3 coding sequence is TGTGCCAGCAGCCTAGGGACAGTCAGCTCCTACGAGCAGTACTTC. The gene calls are TRBV16 and TRBJ2-7, with TRBD1 matching 7 bases. The CDR3 runs to 15 residues. Trimming removed 4 bases from V and 0 bases from J; junction bases left unmatched: 6. Germline CDR1 KGHSY, CDR2 FQNENV.

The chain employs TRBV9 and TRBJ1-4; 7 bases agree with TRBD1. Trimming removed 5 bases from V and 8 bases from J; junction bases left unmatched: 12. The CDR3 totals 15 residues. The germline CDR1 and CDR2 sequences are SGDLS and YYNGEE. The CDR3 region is CASSRQGFSGEKLFF. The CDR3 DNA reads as TGTGCCAGCAGTCGACAGGGCTTTAGTGGGGAAAAACTGTTTTTT.

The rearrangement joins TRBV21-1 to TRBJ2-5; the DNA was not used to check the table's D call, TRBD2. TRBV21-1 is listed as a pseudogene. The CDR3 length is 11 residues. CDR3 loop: CASSKCEPPNF. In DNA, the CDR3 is TGTGCCAGCAGCAAGTGCGAGCCGCCGAACTTC.

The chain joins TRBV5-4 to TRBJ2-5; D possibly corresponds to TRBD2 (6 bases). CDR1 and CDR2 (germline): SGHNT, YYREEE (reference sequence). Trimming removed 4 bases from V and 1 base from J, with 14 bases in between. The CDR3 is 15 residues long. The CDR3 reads CASSPSRTTQETQYF. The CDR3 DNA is TGTGCCAGCAGCCCTTCCCGGACTACCCAAGAGACCCAGTACTTC.

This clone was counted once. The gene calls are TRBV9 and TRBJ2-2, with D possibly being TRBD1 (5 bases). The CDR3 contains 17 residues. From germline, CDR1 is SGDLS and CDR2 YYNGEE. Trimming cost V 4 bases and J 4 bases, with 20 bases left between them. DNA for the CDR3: TGTGCCAGCAGCTTGTTCAGGGTTCCCGATGCCACCGGGGAGCTGTTTTTT. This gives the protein CASSLFRVPDATGELFF.

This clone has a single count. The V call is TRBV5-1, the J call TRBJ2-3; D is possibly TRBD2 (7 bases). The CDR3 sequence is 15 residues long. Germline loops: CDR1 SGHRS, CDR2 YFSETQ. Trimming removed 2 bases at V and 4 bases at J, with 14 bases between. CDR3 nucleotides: TGCGCCAGCAGCTTAGTGGGGGGGCGTCCAGATACGCAGTATTTT. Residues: CASSLVGGRPDTQYF.

CDR3 nucleotides: TGCGCCAGCAGCCAAGAGCCCGCCCGGGGGGCCACAACAGATACGCAGTATTTT. It specifies CASSQEPARGATTDTQYF. The rearrangement joins TRBV4-3 to TRBJ2-3; a weak D match, TRBD2 (7 bases). Germline lookup yields CDR1 LGHNA and CDR2 YSLEER. Trimming removed 0 bases from V and 3 bases from J, with 19 bases in between. This CDR3 comprises 18 residues.

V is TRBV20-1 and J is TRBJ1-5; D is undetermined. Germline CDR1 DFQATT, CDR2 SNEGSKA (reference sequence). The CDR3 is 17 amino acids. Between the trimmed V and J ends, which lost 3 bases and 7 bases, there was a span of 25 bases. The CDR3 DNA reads TGCAGTGCTAGTCTACATTTCTCTTTGGGCAGCGGGCAGCCCCAGCATTTT. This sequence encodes CSASLHFSLGSGQPQHF.

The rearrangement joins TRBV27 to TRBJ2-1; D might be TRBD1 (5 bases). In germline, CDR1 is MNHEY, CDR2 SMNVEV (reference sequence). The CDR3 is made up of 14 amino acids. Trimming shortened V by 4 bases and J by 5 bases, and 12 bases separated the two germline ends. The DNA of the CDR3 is TGTGCCAGCAGTTCAGTAGGGGCTGACAATGAGCAGTTCTTC. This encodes CASSSVGADNEQFF.

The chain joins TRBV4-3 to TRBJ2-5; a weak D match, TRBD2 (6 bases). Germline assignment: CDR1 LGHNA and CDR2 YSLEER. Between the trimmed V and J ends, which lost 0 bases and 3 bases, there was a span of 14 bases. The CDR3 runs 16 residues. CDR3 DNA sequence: TGCGCCAGCAGCCAAGATCCCCTGGGGGGAAAAGAGACCCAGTACTTC. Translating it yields CASSQDPLGGKETQYF.

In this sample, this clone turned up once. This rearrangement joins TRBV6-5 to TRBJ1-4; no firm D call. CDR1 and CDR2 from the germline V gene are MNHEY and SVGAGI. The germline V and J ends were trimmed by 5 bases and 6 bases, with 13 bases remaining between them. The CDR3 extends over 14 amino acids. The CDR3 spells CASSPLSPHEKLFF. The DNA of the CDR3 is TGTGCCAGCAGTCCCCTAAGCCCCCATGAAAAACTGTTTTTT.

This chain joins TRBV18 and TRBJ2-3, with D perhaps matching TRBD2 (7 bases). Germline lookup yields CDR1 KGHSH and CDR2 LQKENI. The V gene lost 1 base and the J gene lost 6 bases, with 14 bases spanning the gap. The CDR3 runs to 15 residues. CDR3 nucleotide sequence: TGTGCCAGCTCACCACGGTCAGGGGAGGGGGATACGCAGTATTTT. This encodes CASSPRSGEGDTQYF.

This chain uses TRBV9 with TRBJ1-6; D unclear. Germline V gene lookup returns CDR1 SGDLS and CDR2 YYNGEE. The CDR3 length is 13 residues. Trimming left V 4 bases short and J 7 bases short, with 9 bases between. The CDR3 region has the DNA TGTGCCAGCAGCCTGACGGAGAATTCACCCCTCCACTTT. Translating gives CASSLTENSPLHF.

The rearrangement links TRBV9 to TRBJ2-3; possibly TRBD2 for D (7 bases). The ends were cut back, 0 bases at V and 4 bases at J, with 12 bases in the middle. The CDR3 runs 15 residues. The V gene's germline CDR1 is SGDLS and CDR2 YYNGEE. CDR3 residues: CASSVEGGGSDTQYF. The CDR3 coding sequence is TGTGCCAGCAGCGTAGAGGGCGGGGGCTCAGATACGCAGTATTTT.

The CDR3 nucleotides read TGCGCCAGCAGTCCCCCGATAGGCACAGATACGCAGTATTTT. Its translation is CASSPPIGTDTQYF. The chain recombines TRBV5-1 with TRBJ2-3, with D unclear. Germline V CDR1 and CDR2: SGHRS, YFSETQ. The CDR3 loop spans 14 amino acids. V was clipped by 5 bases and J by 1 base, with 11 bases between them.

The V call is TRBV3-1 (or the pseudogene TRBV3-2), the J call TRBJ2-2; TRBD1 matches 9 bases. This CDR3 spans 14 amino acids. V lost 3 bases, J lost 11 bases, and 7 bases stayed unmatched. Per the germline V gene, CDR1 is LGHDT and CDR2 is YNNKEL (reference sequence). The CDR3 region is CASSQGQGTRELFF. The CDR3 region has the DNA TGTGCCAGCAGCCAGGGACAGGGCACTCGTGAGCTGTTTTTT.

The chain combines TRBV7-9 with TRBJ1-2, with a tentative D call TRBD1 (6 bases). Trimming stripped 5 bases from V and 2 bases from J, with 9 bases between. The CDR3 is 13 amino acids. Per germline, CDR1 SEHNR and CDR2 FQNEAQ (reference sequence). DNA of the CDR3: TGTGCCAGCAGCCGTCAGGGGAACTATGGCTACACCTTC. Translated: CASSRQGNYGYTF.

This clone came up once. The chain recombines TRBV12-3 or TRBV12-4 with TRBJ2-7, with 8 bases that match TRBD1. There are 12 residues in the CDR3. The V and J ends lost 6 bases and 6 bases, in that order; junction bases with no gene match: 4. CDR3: CASRPTGAEQYF. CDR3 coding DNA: TGTGCCAGCAGGCCGACAGGGGCCGAGCAGTACTTC.

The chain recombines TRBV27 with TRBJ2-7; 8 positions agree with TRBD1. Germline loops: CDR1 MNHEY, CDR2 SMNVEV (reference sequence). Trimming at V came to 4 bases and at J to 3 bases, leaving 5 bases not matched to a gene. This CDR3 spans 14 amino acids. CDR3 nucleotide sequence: TGTGCCAGCAGTTGGACGGGACAGGACTACGAGCAGTACTTC. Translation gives CASSWTGQDYEQYF.

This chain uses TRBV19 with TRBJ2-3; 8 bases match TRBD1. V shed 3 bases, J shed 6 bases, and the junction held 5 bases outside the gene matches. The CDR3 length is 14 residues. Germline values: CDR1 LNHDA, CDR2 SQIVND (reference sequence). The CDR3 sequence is CASSIRQGADTQYF. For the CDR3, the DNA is TGTGCCAGTAGTATTAGGCAGGGGGCGGATACGCAGTATTTT.

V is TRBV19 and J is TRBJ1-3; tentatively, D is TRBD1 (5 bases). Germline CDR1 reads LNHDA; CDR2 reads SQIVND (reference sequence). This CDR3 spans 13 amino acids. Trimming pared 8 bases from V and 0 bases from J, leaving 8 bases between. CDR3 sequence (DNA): TGTGCCAGTCGACAGACCTCTGGAAACACCATATATTTT. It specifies CASRQTSGNTIYF.

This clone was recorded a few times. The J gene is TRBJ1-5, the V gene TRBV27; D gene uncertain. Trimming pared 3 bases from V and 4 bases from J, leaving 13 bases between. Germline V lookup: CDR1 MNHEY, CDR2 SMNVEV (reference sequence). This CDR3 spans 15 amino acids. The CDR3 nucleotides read TGTGCCAGCAGTTTCAATTCCTTCGGGAATCAGCCCCAGCATTTT. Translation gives CASSFNSFGNQPQHF.

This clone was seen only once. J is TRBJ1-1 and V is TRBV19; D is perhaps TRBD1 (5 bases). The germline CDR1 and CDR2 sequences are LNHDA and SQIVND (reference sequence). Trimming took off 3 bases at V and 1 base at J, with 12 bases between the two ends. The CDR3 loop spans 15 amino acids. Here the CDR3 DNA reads TGTGCCAGTAGTATGGTTACAGGACGGAACACTGAAGCTTTCTTT. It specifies CASSMVTGRNTEAFF.

The CDR3 sequence: CASRTTGVRTEAFF. CDR3 DNA: TGTGCCAGCAGAACAACAGGGGTGAGGACTGAAGCTTTCTTT. The rearrangement links TRBV11-2 to TRBJ1-1; 7 bases are a match to TRBD1. Germline assignment: CDR1 SGHAT and CDR2 FQNNGV. V was pared by 6 bases and J by 5 bases, with 9 bases of the junction left unmatched. CDR3 size: 14 residues.

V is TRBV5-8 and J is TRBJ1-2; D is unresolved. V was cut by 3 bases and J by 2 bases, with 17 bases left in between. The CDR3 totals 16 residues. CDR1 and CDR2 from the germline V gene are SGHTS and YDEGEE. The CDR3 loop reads CASSSRAGNFNYGYTF. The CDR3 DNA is TGTGCCAGCAGCTCCCGGGCGGGGAATTTCAACTATGGCTACACCTTC.

The CDR3 region is CASSLFAGGVSTDTQYF. Written as DNA, the CDR3 is TGTGCCAGCAGCTTATTCGCGGGGGGCGTTAGCACAGATACGCAGTATTTT. The chain employs TRBV7-3 and TRBJ2-3, with TRBD2 matching over 8 bases. With 2 bases clipped from V and 0 bases from J, the junction kept 7 bases outside the gene matches. Germline V gene lookup returns CDR1 SGHTA and CDR2 FQGTGA. The CDR3 sequence is 17 residues long.

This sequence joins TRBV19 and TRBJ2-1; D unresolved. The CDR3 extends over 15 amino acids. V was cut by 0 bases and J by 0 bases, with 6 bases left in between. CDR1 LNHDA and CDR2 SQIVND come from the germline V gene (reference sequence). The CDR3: CASSIEAFSYNEQFF. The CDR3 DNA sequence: TGTGCCAGTAGTATAGAGGCTTTCTCCTACAATGAGCAGTTCTTC. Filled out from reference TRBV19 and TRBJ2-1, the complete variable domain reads DGGITQSPKYLFRKEGQNVTLSCEQNLNHDAMYWYRQDPGQGLRLIYYSQIVNDFQKGDIAEGYSVSREKKESFPLTVTSAQKNPTAFYLCASSIEAFSYNEQFFGPGTRLTVL.